Following are 18 T cell receptor beta chains from one sample sequenced in a study of blood T cells in healthy people across ages. It was with a sample-barcoded 5' primer and a J-beta primer mix that a second PCR of roughly 7 to 12 cycles was run. TCRdb re-analysed the 5' RACE reads in MiXCR, keeping a single row per CDR3 protein. The sample has approximately 850,000 distinct CDR3 sequences; 58% are singletons. The specimen sequenced was blood. Receptors originate from a man aged 25-40 years in good health.

This clonotype was counted once. This may be a read error: a much more frequent sequence differs by one nucleotide. The chain is built from TRBV3-1 and TRBJ2-7; the match to TRBD1 covers 7 bases. With 6 bases clipped from V and 6 bases from J, the junction kept 11 bases outside the gene matches. This CDR3 spans 14 amino acids. Per the germline V gene, CDR1 is LGHDT and CDR2 is YNNKEL (reference sequence). DNA of the CDR3: TGTGCCAGCAGTCGTCATACAGGGGTCGCCGAGCAGTACTTC. It codes for CASSRHTGVAEQYF.

The chain couples TRBV9 to TRBJ2-1; 7 bases match TRBD2. This CDR3 is built from 15 residues. Trimming at V came to 0 bases and at J to 5 bases, leaving 5 bases not matched to a gene. From germline, CDR1 is SGDLS and CDR2 YYNGEE. CDR3 DNA sequence: TGTGCCAGCAGCGTAGGCGCTAGCGGAAACAATGAGCAGTTCTTC. This sequence encodes CASSVGASGNNEQFF.

This rearrangement joins TRBV27 to TRBJ2-7; D could derive from TRBD1 or TRBD2 (5 bases each). The CDR3 spans 15 residues. Germline V gives CDR1 MNHEY, CDR2 SMNVEV (reference sequence). The V end lost 5 bases, the J end lost 7 bases, and 21 bases lay between the germline ends. Here the CDR3 reads CASSTSGRLFDEQYF. In nucleotides, the CDR3 is TGTGCCAGCAGTACCTCGGGACGGCTTTTTGATGAGCAGTACTTC.

This clonotype occurred a few times. The chain is built from TRBV18 and TRBJ2-5; D might be TRBD2 (5 bases). The germline gives CDR1 KGHSH, CDR2 LQKENI. The CDR3 runs to 18 residues. The V end was cut by 2 bases, the J end by 5 bases, with 24 bases between. In DNA, the CDR3 is TGTGCCAGCTCACCAAGGGCTGAGGGTCTCGAAAGAGCCGAGACCCAGTACTTC. Translation: CASSPRAEGLERAETQYF.

This chain joins TRBV29-1 and TRBJ1-1; possible D gene TRBD1, 5 bases. CDR1 is SQVTM, CDR2 ANQGSEA, per germline. The V and J ends lost 4 bases and 1 base respectively, with 10 bases between them. This CDR3 spans 13 amino acids. CDR3 nucleotide sequence: TGCAGCGTTGGACTCGGGGGGAACACTGAAGCTTTCTTT. Its translation: CSVGLGGNTEAFF.

The chain is built from TRBV25-1 and TRBJ1-1; tentative D call: TRBD1 (5 bases). Looked up from germline, CDR1 is MGHDK and CDR2 is SYGVNS. The CDR3 extends over 13 amino acids. V gave up 2 bases and J gave up 6 bases, with 10 bases separating them. The CDR3 DNA sequence: TGTGCCAGCAGTGAAGGATGGGGACCTGAAGCTTTCTTT. Its translation: CASSEGWGPEAFF.

The chain employs TRBV20-1 and TRBJ2-3; D remains unclear. The CDR3 is 13 residues long. Germline V gene data show CDR1 as DFQATT and CDR2 as SNEGSKA (reference sequence). Trimming took 7 bases from V and 0 from J, leaving 11 bases between them. The CDR3 nucleotides are TGCAGTGGGTGGGCTTCTAGCACAGATACGCAGTATTTT. It specifies CSGWASSTDTQYF.

The rearrangement links TRBV7-3 to TRBJ2-3; D may be TRBD1 or TRBD2 (5 bases each). CDR1 SGHTA and CDR2 FQGTGA come from the germline V gene. Trimming took 5 bases from V and 4 from J, leaving 19 bases between them. The CDR3 sequence is 16 residues long. CDR3 in amino acids: CASSPLGERGSDTQYF. The CDR3 DNA is TGTGCCAGCAGCCCCTTGGGGGAAAGGGGATCAGATACGCAGTATTTT.

This sequence joins TRBV2 and TRBJ1-2; 9 bases are a match to TRBD1. Germline-derived CDR1 and CDR2 are SNHLY and FYNNEI. Losses at the gene ends were 0 bases for V and 6 bases for J; bases not matched to a gene: 5. CDR3 length equals 15 residues. The CDR3 DNA reads TGTGCCAGCAGTGAAGCAGGGACAGGGAGAAATGGCTACACCTTC. Residues: CASSEAGTGRNGYTF. The full variable domain, in which reference TRBV2 and TRBJ1-2 provide the parts outside the CDR3, is EPEVTQTPSHQVTQMGQEVILRCVPISNHLYFYWYRQILGQKVEFLVSFYNNEISEKSEIFDDQFSVERPDGSNFTLKIRSTKLEDSAMYFCASSEAGTGRNGYTFGSGTRLTVV.

On this clonotype: One end of the junction does not line up with germline, which may come from a read error. This sequence joins TRBV6-2 or TRBV6-3 and TRBJ2-1, with D possibly being TRBD1 (5 bases). CDR1 and CDR2 (germline): MNHEY, SVGEGT. The CDR3 runs to 12 residues. CDR3 bases: TGTGCCGGCAGATCTGACAGCAATGAGCAGTTCTTC. Its translation is CAGRSDSNEQFF.

The V gene is TRBV4-1, the J gene TRBJ2-5, with D tentatively TRBD1 (5 bases). CDR1 is MGHRA and CDR2 is YSYEKL in the germline V gene. CDR3 length: 14 amino acids. Deletions cut 4 bases from V and 3 bases from J, with 12 bases between. CDR3 loop: CASSLPTAKETQYF. CDR3 bases: TGCGCCAGCAGCCTCCCGACAGCCAAAGAGACCCAGTACTTC.

V gene TRBV10-3 combines with J gene TRBJ2-7; tentatively, D is TRBD2 (6 bases). V gave up 4 bases and J gave up 2 bases, with 9 bases separating them. Germline assignment: CDR1 ENHRY and CDR2 SYGVKD. The CDR3 covers 13 residues. CDR3 coding DNA: TGTGCCATCAGTGGGGACTTAGCCTACGAGCAGTACTTC. Translation gives CAISGDLAYEQYF.

The gene calls are TRBV7-9 and TRBJ1-4; 8 bases are shared with TRBD1. Germline assignment: CDR1 SEHNR and CDR2 FQNEAQ (reference sequence). The CDR3 is 16 amino acids. V was clipped by 5 bases and J by 5 bases; unmatched bases: 10. The CDR3 spells CASSVGQGGGNEKLFF. The CDR3 DNA reads TGTGCCAGCAGCGTCGGACAGGGAGGGGGAAATGAAAAACTGTTTTTT.

This sequence joins TRBV29-1 and TRBJ2-4, with D possibly being TRBD1 or TRBD2 (6 bases each). The J call may be faulty, since TRBJ2-7 better matches the DNA end. This CDR3 spans 14 amino acids. Germline V gene sequence: CDR1 SQVTM, CDR2 ANQGSEA. CDR3 sequence: CSVGPGGAQYEQYF. CDR3 in DNA: TGCAGCGTCGGCCCCGGGGGCGCACAATACGAGCAGTACTTC.

V and J are TRBV9 and TRBJ2-3, with TRBD1 as a possible D gene (6 bases). CDR1 is SGDLS, CDR2 YYNGEE, per germline. Trimming took 3 bases from V and 0 from J, leaving 14 bases between them. This CDR3 is 16 amino acids long. CDR3: CASSGGTKTSTDTQYF. Here the CDR3 DNA reads TGTGCCAGCAGCGGGGGGACAAAGACTAGCACAGATACGCAGTATTTT.

This clonotype has a handful of counts. A much larger clone lies one base from this, so it may be a read error. The J gene is TRBJ2-1, the V gene TRBV20-1; either TRBD1 or TRBD2 may fit D (6 bases each). Gene TRBJ2-7 matches the end of the DNA better, so the J call may be wrong. Per germline, CDR1 DFQATT and CDR2 SNEGSKA (reference sequence). The CDR3 length is 16 residues. The CDR3 DNA reads as TGCAGTGCTAGAGACCCCTTGACGGGGGACAACAATGAGCAGTACTTC. Protein: CSARDPLTGDNNEQYF.

This clonotype has only a few counts. V gene TRBV5-1 combines with J gene TRBJ2-5; no clear D. V lost 1 base, J lost 3 bases, and 4 bases lay in between. The CDR3 spans 12 residues. Per germline, CDR1 SGHRS and CDR2 YFSETQ. CDR3 amino acids: CASSLHEETQYF. Written as DNA, the CDR3 is TGCGCCAGCAGCTTGCACGAAGAGACCCAGTACTTC.

This clonotype has just a few counts. The chain links TRBV10-3 to TRBJ1-2, with TRBD1 matching 8 bases. The germline gives CDR1 ENHRY, CDR2 SYGVKD. The CDR3 spans 15 residues. With V trimmed by 4 bases and J by 6 bases, 10 bases remained unmatched. For the CDR3, the DNA is TGTGCCATCAGTGCCACGGAGCAGGGGGCGAATGGCTACACCTTC. It codes for CAISATEQGANGYTF.